The entry below gives a single T cell receptor (beta chain) sequence along with its context. Its target is unknown. V gave up 8 bases and J gave up 7 bases, with 23 bases separating them. Germline CDR1 reads SGHDN; CDR2 reads FVKESK. CDR3 size: 15 residues. Only in-frame clones appear in the TCRdb table, and some are missing; sequencing was by immunoSEQ multiplex PCR. The sample lists around 100,000 clones, about 90% occurring once. These data originate in a study of siplizumab effects on memory and regulatory T cells. Points from the study as a whole: Mapping to unstimulated subsets was achieved for only a minor fraction of alloreactive clones. Siplizumab caused a significant drop in alloreactive sequences traceable to unstimulated CD4+ memory cells. No naive or memory phenotype could be assigned to roughly 75-97% of proliferating clones.

Sequencing was done on a sample of Tregs sorted from blood. The receptor was isolated from a human donor in good health. The chain carries TRBV14 and TRBJ1-2, with D possibly matching TRBD1 (5 bases). In nucleotides, the CDR3 is TGTGCCAGCGGACCGGGACCATCGATTAGGGGTGGCTACACCTTC. As protein: CASGPGPSIRGGYTF.